Listed below are T cell receptor beta chains from one sample, sequenced in a study of T cells in Graves' hyperthyroidism and ophthalmopathy. TCRdb re-called the multiplex PCR reads with MiXCR, one entry per CDR3 protein. This table holds roughly 510,000 distinct CDR3 sequences, about 20% found once. Input material: blood. The receptors here all came from a man aged 18 to 30 with Graves' hyperthyroidism. Each CDR3 is given with its conserved first and last residue. The order of the fields is V gene, clone size, D gene, J gene, CDR3 DNA, CDR3 protein. D genes are given only for firm matches. Rows give clone size only sometimes, using once, few, many, or a class for an expanded clone.

>TRBV5-4|.|TRBD1|TRBJ2-5
TGTGCCAGCAGCTTGACGACAGGGGGCGGTGAGACCCAGTACTTC
CASSLTTGGGETQYF
>TRBV2|many|TRBD1|TRBJ1-5
TGTGCCAGCAGCTACCGGACAGGGGCTAGTCAGCCCCAGCATTTT
CASSYRTGASQPQHF
>TRBV19|once|TRBD1|TRBJ2-2
TGTGCCAGTAGAGACAGGGGTGACGCGAACACCGGGGAGCTGTTTTTT
CASRDRGDANTGELFF
>TRBV18|.|.|TRBJ2-5
TGTGCCAGCTCACCAATCGGCACAGGGACCGAGACCCAGTACTTC
CASSPIGTGTETQYF
>TRBV28|.|TRBD1|TRBJ1-1
TGTGCCAGCAGACCGACAGGGGCCCTGAACACTGAAGCTTTCTTT
CASRPTGALNTEAFF
>TRBV6-5|many|TRBD1|TRBJ2-7
TGTGCCAGCAGCTCGGACAGGGGAAGGGGTTACGAGCAGTACTTC
CASSSDRGRGYEQYF
>TRBV11-3|few|TRBD1|TRBJ1-1
TGTGCCAGCAGCTTAGGACAGGGGGGTTGGAACACTGAAGCTTTCTTT
CASSLGQGGWNTEAFF
>TRBV12-3/TRBV12-4|many|.|TRBJ1-1
TGTGCCAGCAGACTCAACAGGAAGACCACTGAAGCTTTCTTT
CASRLNRKTTEAFF
>TRBV7-1|few|TRBD2|TRBJ2-2
TGTGCCAGCAGCTCCATCCGCGGACTAGCGGGGGGGCCGAGCACCGGGGAGCTGTTTTTT
CASSSIRGLAGGPSTGELFF
>TRBV28|many|.|TRBJ2-7
TGTGCCAGCACCACTGTACAGAGTAACTACGAGCAGTACTTC
CASTTVQSNYEQYF
>TRBV2|few|.|TRBJ1-2
TGTGCCAGCAGTGTGAGGGAAAGTGGAGGCTACACCTTC
CASSVRESGGYTF
>TRBV20-1|few|TRBD1|TRBJ2-5
TGCAGTGCTAGTAACAGAGGACAGGGTCAAGAGACCCAGTACTTC
CSASNRGQGQETQYF
>TRBV4-1|.|TRBD1|TRBJ1-1
TGCGCCAGCAGCCCCCTCATTGGAGGACAGGGCAACACTGAAGCTTTCTTT
CASSPLIGGQGNTEAFF
>TRBV12-3/TRBV12-4|.|TRBD1|TRBJ2-5
TGTGCCAGCAGTCAACAGGGGCCTCAAGAGACCCAGTACTTC
CASSQQGPQETQYF
>TRBV9|.|TRBD1|TRBJ2-2
TGTGCCAGCAGCGTAGACCCCGAGGCGGGGACAGGGCAAACCGGGGAGCTGTTTTTT
CASSVDPEAGTGQTGELFF
>TRBV28|many|.|TRBJ2-7
TGTGCCAGCAGTTTATTGGTGGCAGGCGAGCAGTACTTC
CASSLLVAGEQYF
>TRBV6-1|.|.|TRBJ2-6
TGTGCCAGCAGGATGAGGGGAAGCCTCTCTGGGGCCAACGTCCTGACTTTC
CASRMRGSLSGANVLTF
>TRBV9|few|.|TRBJ2-7
TGTGCCAGCAGCGTAGAATGGAGCTCCTACGAGCAGTACTTC
CASSVEWSSYEQYF
>TRBV13|many|.|TRBJ2-2
TGTGCCAGCAGCCGACCCTCGACAGGCACCGGGGAGCTGTTTTTT
CASSRPSTGTGELFF
>TRBV27|many|.|TRBJ1-1
TGTGCCAGCAGTCGAAACAGGGCCCGTGAAGCTTTCTTT
CASSRNRAREAFF
>TRBV7-9|.|.|TRBJ1-1
TGTGCCAGCAGCTTCGCATACACTGAAGCTTTCTTT
CASSFAYTEAFF
>TRBV12-3/TRBV12-4|.|.|TRBJ2-7
TGTGCCAGCAGTTTAGGGGTGGGCAATTCCTACGAGCAGTACTTC
CASSLGVGNSYEQYF
>TRBV4-1|.|.|TRBJ1-1
TGCGCCAGCAGCCAACCGGGACACCCGAACACTGAAGCTTGCTTT
CASSQPGHPNTEACF
>TRBV7-2|many|.|TRBJ1-1
TGTGCCAGCAGCTTACAGTTTTGGACCGAAGCTTTCTTT
CASSLQFWTEAFF
>TRBV6-1|few|TRBD2|TRBJ2-5
TGTGCCAGCAGTAGCGGGATCAAGAAGACCCAGTACTTC
CASSSGIKKTQYF
>TRBV5-1|many|.|TRBJ1-1
TGCGCCAGCAGCTTCGGAGGGCGCGAGACCCGAAACACTGAAGCTTTCTTT
CASSFGGRETRNTEAFF
>TRBV12-3/TRBV12-4|.|TRBD1|TRBJ2-7
TGTGCCAGCAGTCTGACAGGGGGCTTAGACGAGCAGTACTTC
CASSLTGGLDEQYF
>TRBV6-1|.|TRBD1|TRBJ2-2
TGTGCCAGCACCAAACAGGGGGCGGTCGTCGGGGAGCTGTTTTTT
CASTKQGAVVGELFF
>TRBV27|.|.|TRBJ1-2
TGTGCCAGCAGTTTATCGATATCTAACAACTATGGCTACACCTTC
CASSLSISNNYGYTF
>TRBV12-3/TRBV12-4|many|TRBD2|TRBJ2-2
TGTGCCAGCAGTCAGACTAGCGGGGGGGTTGACGGGGAGCTGTTTTTT
CASSQTSGGVDGELFF
>TRBV6-1|many|.|TRBJ2-3
TGTGCCAGCAGTGAAGGCGGGGGCACAGATACGCAGTATTTT
CASSEGGGTDTQYF
>TRBV12-3/TRBV12-4|many|TRBD2|TRBJ2-2
TGTGCCAGCAGCCCGACTAGCGGGGGGGCAAGAACCGGGGAGCTGTTTTTT
CASSPTSGGARTGELFF
>TRBV6-5|many|.|TRBJ2-5
TGTGCCAGCAGTTACTCGCGACTAGACGGAGAGACCCAGTACTTC
CASSYSRLDGETQYF
>TRBV6-1|.|.|TRBJ1-2
TGTGCCAGCAGTGATTATGACAGGCCGACTAACTATGGCTACACCTTC
CASSDYDRPTNYGYTF
>TRBV12-3/TRBV12-4|many|.|TRBJ1-3
TGTGCCAGCAGTACCCCTGTGCGAAACACCATATATTTT
CASSTPVRNTIYF
>TRBV11-2|many|TRBD2|TRBJ2-7
TGTGCCAGCAGCTTAACAGCGGGAGGCTACGAGCAGTACTTC
CASSLTAGGYEQYF
>TRBV12-3/TRBV12-4|many|TRBD2|TRBJ2-5
TGTGCCAGCAGTCGTGGGGGGGTTGGACAAGAGACCCAGTACTTC
CASSRGGVGQETQYF
>TRBV6-5|many|.|TRBJ2-7
TGTGCCAGCAGTTACGGGGGGCTCTACGAGCAGTACTTC
CASSYGGLYEQYF
>TRBV7-8|many|.|TRBJ2-5
TGTGCCAGCAGCCTCTCTAGACCGCCCTATGGAGAGACCCAGTACTTC
CASSLSRPPYGETQYF
>TRBV29-1|many|.|TRBJ2-2
TGCAGCGTGGGAACTGAGAAGAACACCGGGGAGCTGTTTTTT
CSVGTEKNTGELFF
>TRBV7-9|many|TRBD1|TRBJ1-2
TGTGCCAGCAGCTTAGCAGGGGGCAGGGCCGACTATGGCTACACCTTC
CASSLAGGRADYGYTF
>TRBV12-3/TRBV12-4|.|.|TRBJ1-1
TGTGCCAGCAACACAAGGAGCGACAGGACCGGTTGGGCTTTCTTT
CASNTRSDRTGWAFF
>TRBV28|.|TRBD1|TRBJ1-1
TGTGCCAGCAGCTCACCGGGACAGATTATGAACACTGAAGCTTTCTTT
CASSSPGQIMNTEAFF
>TRBV27|many|.|TRBJ1-2
TGTGCCAGCCGCCCAAGGAAGGGGCCTAACTATGGCTACACCTTC
CASRPRKGPNYGYTF
>TRBV2|many|.|TRBJ2-7
TGTGCCAGCAGTGGCATCAATTACGAGCAGTACTTC
CASSGINYEQYF
>TRBV24-1|.|.|TRBJ1-1
TGTGCCACCAGCCGGTGGACCGGGACAAGGGACCCCATGAACACTGAAGCTTTCTTT
CATSRWTGTRDPMNTEAFF
>TRBV12-3/TRBV12-4|.|TRBD1|TRBJ2-7
TGTGCCAGCAGTGGGGACAGGGAGTACGAGCAGTACTTC
CASSGDREYEQYF
>TRBV6-2/TRBV6-3|many|.|TRBJ2-6
TGTGCCAGCAGTTACTTTCCCGCGGGACCCCTCAGCTCCGGGGCCAACGTCCTGACTTTC
CASSYFPAGPLSSGANVLTF
>TRBV2|many|TRBD2|TRBJ2-5
TGTGCCAGCAGTGCGGGACTAGCGGTTTTAGGGCCCCAGTACTTC
CASSAGLAVLGPQYF